The T cell receptor (beta chain) described here comes from a study of blood T cells in healthy people across ages. This CDR3 has 13 residues. Germline V lookup: CDR1 MNHEY, CDR2 SMNVEV (reference sequence). Unmatched junction bases numbered 5, after V lost 7 bases and J lost 6 bases. Primed by a sample-barcoded 5' primer and a J-beta primer mix, a second PCR proceeded for roughly 6 to 12 cycles. TCRdb itself ran the 5' RACE reads through MiXCR, one entry per CDR3 protein. The sample shows approximately 1.5 million distinct CDR3 sequences, 40% to 45% of them seen only once. V gene TRBV27 combines with J gene TRBJ1-2; 10 bases align to TRBD1. The clonotype originates from a young woman in good health. The sequenced material came from blood. DNA for the CDR3: TGTGCCAGCACCAGGGACAGGGGTAATGGCTACACCTTC. Amino acid sequence: CASTRDRGNGYTF.